This section outlines one TCR beta chain sequence together with its context. TCRdb keeps only in-frame clones here, not all; method: immunoSEQ multiplex PCR. The data contain around 45,000 clones, approximately 80% of them singletons. The record originates from a study of PD-L1 blockade in urothelial cancer. V lost 4 bases and J lost 2; bases outside the gene matches: 2. CDR1 and CDR2 (germline): SNHLY, FYNNEI. The CDR3 has 15 amino acids. Regarding time point: pretreatment peripheral blood. This sequence was found in a man in his 60s with urothelial cancer. The genes are TRBV2 and TRBJ2-7; 13 bases agree with TRBD2. Sequenced here: PBMCs, sampled around atezolizumab (anti-PD-L1) treatment. The CDR3 DNA follows: TGTGCCAGCAGTGGTGGGACTAGCGGGACCTACGAGCAGTACTTC. Translated: CASSGGTSGTYEQYF.